The sequence of this T cell receptor beta chain was determined in a study of blood T cell repertoires in COVID-19. Study details: From the United States, Italy and Spain came samples of acute and convalescent COVID-19. PBMCs, B-cell-depleted T cells, or T cells provided the cDNA or gDNA that made up the material.

Original methodology: Researchers report that nucleated cell counts were estimated from reference gene primer amplification. The repertoire was sequenced with immunoSEQ multiplex PCR; TCRdb's copy has only in-frame clones and lacks some. That table is the source of V, J and clone size, and D and trimming were worked out from the DNA. The sample includes roughly 120,000 clones, about 78% of them seen just once. The receptor was isolated from a human donor in a cohort sampled during active or convalescent COVID-19. Sample: peripheral blood.

The CDR3 nucleotides are TGTGCCAGCAGTCCACGACAGGGGGCGAATTCACCCCTCCACTTT. It specifies CASSPRQGANSPLHF. This chain uses TRBV6-5 with TRBJ1-6; 10 nucleotides align to TRBD1. Looked up from germline, CDR1 is MNHEY and CDR2 is SVGAGI. The CDR3 is 15 residues long. V was clipped by 5 bases and J by 7 bases; unmatched bases: 5.